This TCR beta chain was recorded in a study of blood T cell repertoires in COVID-19 (dated by TCRdb to the early 2020s). Some background on the complete study: Samples covering the acute and convalescent phases of COVID-19 were provided by collaborators in the United States, Italy and Spain. The samples were drawn from the first 160 participants of the ongoing ImmuneRACE study and from 1,254 subjects provided by 6 global collaborators. Where available, HLA class I and class II types were obtained from metadata supplied by the sample provider rather than from assay-based typing. Nearly every sample came with metadata listing a de-identified subject ID, COVID-19 status, age in years and sex. The prospective study material was composed of cDNA or gDNA derived from T cells, B-cell-depleted T cells, or PBMCs. The dataset comprised deeply sampled blood TCRbeta repertoires from subjects exposed to, actively infected with, or recovered from COVID-19. The repertoires were made available in a free public database intended to serve as a resource for research on the immune response to SARS-CoV-2.

The germline V gene (reference sequence) sets CDR1 to MNHEY and CDR2 to SMNVEV. Counted from cysteine to phenylalanine, this CDR3 has 16 amino acids. Just CDR3 DNA is preserved here, 48 bases in frame from base 1. Trimming removed 4 bases from V and 1 base from J; the gene matches leave 6 bases unexplained. The paper's findings and limits, for the study overall: The quantity of clinical and demographic metadata differed by source and by participant and was supplied without curation.

The collaborating institutions used their own protocols to collect whole blood in K2EDTA tubes. For TCRbeta analysis, collaborators shipped samples in one of three forms: frozen whole blood, isolated PBMCs, or DNA extracted from either of those sample types. Details on this clone: Its specific antigen is unknown. It has no much larger one-base neighbor in the sample; base qualities were not kept.

The immunoSEQ Assay, a bias-controlled multiplex PCR, was used to amplify TCRbeta CDR3 regions from genomic DNA. In the authors' own workflow: Within the assay, amplification of reference gene primers was used to estimate how many nucleated cells each sample contained. Sequence reads were collapsed and filtered to measure the absolute abundance of every unique TCRbeta CDR3 rearrangement. For each sample, productive Simpson clonality was calculated by taking the square root of Simpson's diversity index across productive rearrangements. The table comes from immuneACCESS by way of TCRdb, which keeps in-frame sequences with V and J called. Part of the clones is missing from these tables; in studies checked, under half for an unresolved V gene and the rest for unknown reasons. V and J calls and clone size are those listed in that table; D and trimming were worked out from the DNA. In all, the sample holds approximately 190,000 clones, and around 80% of those were seen once. Of the sample, over 13% is held by the ten largest clones.

The sequencing sample was made of peripheral blood. This TCR was recovered from a man aged 30 to 39 with active or convalescent COVID-19. The sequence is built from TRBV27 and TRBJ2-3; TRBD1 fits 9 bases in the junction. The DNA sequence is as follows: TGTGCCAGCAGTTCTCACAGGGGGCTGGGCACAGATACGCAGTATTTT. Translated, this is CASSSHRGLGTDTQYF.